This T cell receptor beta chain was profiled in a study of T-cell reconstitution after alpha-beta-depleted transplantation in children. Study results and limitations: Most T-cell counts and diversity one year after the transplant came from T cells that were newly produced. Approximately two months post-transplant, alpha-beta T cells reportedly originated from several hundred expanded graft clones.

The CDR3 runs to 17 residues. CDR1 and CDR2 (germline): MNHEY, SMNVEV (reference sequence). Trimming removed 2 bases from V and 3 bases from J, with 17 bases in between. About this clonotype itself: Its specificity is not known.

The library targeted TCRbeta and was prepared with unique molecular identifiers. TCRdb passed the PCR reads through MiXCR, listing each CDR3 protein once. Of around 94,000 distinct CDR3 sequences in the sample, about 6.8% were seen once. V gene TRBV27 combines with J gene TRBJ2-1; possibly TRBD1 for D (5 bases). The receptor was derived from a boy younger than 10 with acute lymphoblastic leukemia, due to receive a stem cell transplant. This material consisted of PBMCs, taken before TCRalphabeta/CD19-depleted stem cell transplant. The CDR3 spells CASSLIVRTPLYNEQFF. The CDR3 bases are TGTGCCAGCAGTTTAATCGTACGGACACCTCTCTACAATGAGCAGTTCTTC.